This entry lists 26 T cell receptor beta chains sequenced from one sample in a study of regulatory T cells in long-lasting Graves disease. Stated time point: newly diagnosed GD, antithyroid drugs for less than 3 months. There was RNA extracted from PBMCs, and the TCR library was made from it. For TCR beta, libraries came from iRepertoire HTBI primers and Arm-PCR of CDR3 regions. TCRdb redid the calling of the multiplex PCR reads with MiXCR, one entry per CDR3 protein. The sample lists 350,000 to 500,000 distinct CDR3 sequences; about 14% were seen once. This sample also belongs to another study, concerning T cells in Graves' hyperthyroidism and ophthalmopathy.

The source material was peripheral blood mononuclear cells (PBMCs), sampled at new diagnosis, from a patient treated with antithyroid drugs. The receptors stem from a woman in her 50s with Graves disease.

About this clonotype: Since a much larger clone is just one base distant, this may be a read error. The gene calls are TRBV11-1 and TRBJ2-3; D could derive from TRBD1 or TRBD2 (5 bases each). Germline V gene lookup returns CDR1 SGHAT and CDR2 FQDESV (reference sequence). This CDR3 has 15 residues. In nucleotides, the CDR3 is TGTGCCGGCAGCCTCCGGGACGGAAGCACAGATACGCAGTATTTT. It specifies CAGSLRDGSTDTQYF.

This clonotype was seen at least ten times. The chain uses TRBV3-1 and TRBJ1-5; 7 nucleotides line up with TRBD1. J gave up 1 base and V 7 bases, and 4 bases lay outside the gene matches. Germline-derived CDR1 and CDR2 are LGHDT and YNNKEL (reference sequence). The CDR3 contains 14 residues. The chain's CDR3 is CASTQGGSNQPQHF. CDR3 coding DNA: TGTGCCAGCACTCAGGGGGGGAGCAATCAGCCCCAGCATTTT.

This clonotype showed up just a few times. V gene TRBV14 combines with J gene TRBJ2-2, with D possibly TRBD1 on 6 matching bases. V gave up 6 bases and J gave up 6 bases, with 14 bases separating them. From germline, CDR1 is SGHDN and CDR2 FVKESK. The CDR3 runs to 14 residues. This chain's CDR3 is CASSIGQSAGELFF. The CDR3 DNA follows: TGTGCCAGCAGTATCGGACAGTCGGCCGGGGAGCTGTTTTTT.

The gene calls are TRBV20-1 and TRBJ1-1; 7 bases are a match to TRBD1. The V gene end was trimmed by 0 bases and the J gene end by 3 bases; junction bases not matched to a gene: 4. This CDR3 has 14 amino acids. Germline V gene sequence: CDR1 DFQATT, CDR2 SNEGSKA (reference sequence). The chain's CDR3 is CSARDPDRDTEAFF. In DNA, the CDR3 is TGCAGTGCTAGAGACCCCGACAGGGACACTGAAGCTTTCTTT.

The chain joins TRBV6-1 to TRBJ2-3; 8 bases map to TRBD1. The germline CDR1 and CDR2 sequences are MNHNS and SASEGT. The CDR3 runs to 14 residues. V lost 6 bases and J lost 3; bases outside the gene matches: 5. CDR3 DNA sequence: TGTGCCAGCAGCCCGGGACAGGTAACAGATACGCAGTATTTT. It codes for CASSPGQVTDTQYF.

V and J are TRBV28 and TRBJ2-1, with 13 nucleotides matching TRBD2. Germline CDR1 is MDHEN and CDR2 is SYDVKM. CDR3 length: 17 residues. The V gene end was trimmed by 6 bases and the J gene end by 4 bases; junction bases not matched to a gene: 9. CDR3 protein: CASRPLAGGPGYNEQFF. For the CDR3, the DNA is TGTGCCAGCAGACCACTAGCGGGAGGGCCGGGGTACAATGAGCAGTTCTTC.

This clonotype appeared many times. This rearrangement joins TRBV11-2 to TRBJ2-1, with D possibly TRBD2 on 6 matching bases. The CDR3 length is 17 residues. With 1 base removed from V and 0 bases from J, the gap between germline ends came to 13 bases. Germline CDR1 is SGHAT and CDR2 is FQNNGV. The CDR3 nucleotides are TGTGCCAGCAGCTTAGCTCCCGGGACTTACTCCTACAATGAGCAGTTCTTC. It translates to CASSLAPGTYSYNEQFF.

To note about this clonotype: Being one base from a much bigger clone, this may be a read error. The chain employs TRBV2 and TRBJ1-5; D not certain. The CDR3 contains 16 residues. The V end lost 7 bases, the J end lost 3 bases, and 19 bases lay between the germline ends. Germline V gene data show CDR1 as SNHLY and CDR2 as FYNNEI. The CDR3, as DNA: TGTGCCAGCAATCCATATCCGGACGGGAACAATCAGCCCCAGCATTTT. It encodes CASNPYPDGNNQPQHF.

In its sample, this clonotype was seen many times. The rearrangement links TRBV5-6 to TRBJ2-1; 9 bases are shared with TRBD2. CDR1 SGHDT and CDR2 YYEEEE come from the germline V gene. CDR3 length: 15 residues. Unmatched junction bases numbered 7, after V lost 3 bases and J lost 6 bases. The CDR3 spells CASSSGTSSLNEQFF. CDR3 nucleotide sequence: TGTGCCAGCAGCTCCGGGACTAGCTCCCTCAATGAGCAGTTCTTC. The full variable domain, in which reference TRBV5-6 and TRBJ2-1 provide the parts outside the CDR3, is DAGVTQSPTHLIKTRGQQVTLRCSPKSGHDTVSWYQQALGQGPQFIFQYYEEEERQRGNFPDRFSGHQFPNYSSELNVNALLLGDSALYLCASSSGTSSLNEQFFGPGTRLTVL.

This clonotype was counted many times. The chain links TRBV28 to TRBJ1-1; 10 bases are shared with TRBD1. This CDR3 region has 15 residues. Germline values: CDR1 MDHEN, CDR2 SYDVKM. Trimming took 6 bases from V and 1 from J; bases not matched to a gene: 5. The CDR3 protein is CASRGQGKRNTEAFF. The CDR3 DNA reads as TGTGCCAGCAGGGGACAGGGGAAAAGGAACACTGAAGCTTTCTTT. Using reference TRBV28 and TRBJ1-1 for the parts outside the CDR3, the full variable domain is DVKVTQSSRYLVKRTGEKVFLECVQDMDHENMFWYRQDPGLGLRLIYFSYDVKMKEKGDIPEGYSVSREKKERFSLILESASTNQTSMYLCASRGQGKRNTEAFFGQGTRLTVV.

Regarding this clonotype: With a much larger clone just one base away, this may be a read error. The CDR3 sequence is CASSPYNRGGNTRYF. DNA for the CDR3: TGTGCCAGCAGCCCGTACAACAGGGGTGGAAACACCAGATATTTT. The rearrangement uses TRBV7-2 and TRBJ1-3, with 7 bases matching TRBD1. Germline-derived CDR1 and CDR2 are SGHTA and FQGNSA. This CDR3 is 15 amino acids long.

The V and J genes are TRBV5-6 and TRBJ2-2; 8 nucleotides align to TRBD2. This CDR3 spans 17 amino acids. V shed 2 bases and J 5 bases; nucleotides not matched to a gene: 11. Looked up from germline, CDR1 is SGHDT and CDR2 is YYEEEE. The CDR3: CASSLRSAGGATGELFF. For the CDR3, the DNA is TGTGCCAGCAGCTTAAGAAGTGCGGGGGGCGCGACCGGGGAGCTGTTTTTT.

This clonotype was seen a few times. The chain couples TRBV5-1 to TRBJ2-7; D gene uncertain. Germline CDR1 SGHRS, CDR2 YFSETQ. V lost 5 bases, J lost 3 bases, and 12 bases lay in between. CDR3 length: 13 residues. CDR3 protein: CASSLGNFYEQYF. Here the CDR3 DNA reads TGCGCCAGCAGTCTAGGGAATTTCTACGAGCAGTACTTC. Supplemented by reference TRBV5-1 and TRBJ2-7, the full variable domain reads KAGVTQTPRYLIKTRGQQVTLSCSPISGHRSVSWYQQTPGQGLQFLFEYFSETQRNKGNFPGRFSGRQFSNSRSEMNVSTLELGDSALYLCASSLGNFYEQYFGPGTRLTVT.

In this sample, this clonotype turned up many times. Germline is not matched at one junction end, which may reflect a read error. The chain combines TRBV6-2 or TRBV6-3 with TRBJ2-7; 9 bases map to TRBD2. This CDR3 comprises 13 residues. In germline, CDR1 is MNHEY, CDR2 SVGEGT. Here the CDR3 DNA reads TGTGCCAGCAGTTATTCGACTAGCGGTCCCTCCAGATTC. Amino acids: CASSYSTSGPSRF.

This clonotype was observed at least ten times. The chain is built from TRBV6-2 or TRBV6-3 and TRBJ2-7; D perhaps matches TRBD2 (5 bases). Between the trimmed V and J ends, which lost 3 bases and 6 bases, there was a span of 18 bases. This CDR3 spans 15 amino acids. Germline V lookup: CDR1 MNHEY, CDR2 SVGEGT. In DNA, the CDR3 is TGTGCCAGCAGTTATCCCTCGTGGGTAGCGAGCGAGCAGTACTTC. It specifies CASSYPSWVASEQYF.

This clonotype was counted only a few times. V usage is TRBV11-2 and J usage is TRBJ2-3; D unresolved. The V end lost 6 bases, the J end lost 8 bases, and 15 bases lay between the germline ends. The CDR3 is made up of 13 amino acids. CDR1 SGHAT and CDR2 FQNNGV come from the germline V gene. CDR3 sequence reads: CASSSVTPSTQYF. The CDR3, as DNA: TGTGCCAGCAGTTCCGTCACGCCAAGTACGCAGTATTTT.

In the case of this clonotype: A single base separates this from a much larger clone, so it may be a read error. This chain connects TRBV12-3 or TRBV12-4 to TRBJ2-1; TRBD1 matches at 11 bases. The CDR3 length is 15 residues. The CDR3 DNA reads as TGTACCAGCAGTCCTGGGACAGGGGGATGGGATGAGCAGTTCTTC. Encoded protein: CTSSPGTGGWDEQFF.

In this sample, this clonotype turned up many times. A junction boundary mismatches the germline segment, possibly from a read error. The chain carries TRBV11-2 and TRBJ2-7, with 12 bases aligning to TRBD2. Germline V gene lookup returns CDR1 SGHAT and CDR2 FQNNGV. The CDR3 spans 17 residues. The CDR3 sequence: CASSPPPGLAGRYAQYF. CDR3 DNA sequence: TGTGCCAGCAGCCCCCCTCCTGGACTAGCGGGAAGGTACGCGCAGTACTTC.

This clonotype was seen only a few times. The chain joins TRBV6-2 or TRBV6-3 to TRBJ2-7, with D unclear. V lost 10 bases and J lost 4, with 17 bases in between. The CDR3 has 13 amino acids. Germline assignment: CDR1 MNHEY and CDR2 SVGEGT. CDR3 loop: CATDPAVSYEQYF. CDR3 bases: TGTGCCACCGACCCGGCGGTATCGTACGAGCAGTACTTC.

The chain joins TRBV7-6 to TRBJ1-1; TRBD1 agrees at 11 bases. The CDR3 consists of 16 residues. Unmatched junction bases numbered 6, after V lost 3 bases and J lost 3 bases. The germline V gene has CDR1 SGHVS and CDR2 FNYEAQ. The CDR3 DNA reads as TGTGCCAGCAGCTTTGACCGGGACAGGGGGGACACTGAAGCTTTCTTT. Encoded protein: CASSFDRDRGDTEAFF.

This clonotype was recorded at least ten times. The J gene is TRBJ1-2, the V gene TRBV28, with 7 nucleotides matching TRBD1. Germline lookup yields CDR1 MDHEN and CDR2 SYDVKM. V shed 4 bases and J 6 bases; nucleotides not matched to a gene: 5. The CDR3 runs to 13 residues. DNA for the CDR3: TGTGCCAGCAGTTCGTCTACAGGGGATGGCTACACCTTC. This translates into CASSSSTGDGYTF.

The genes are TRBV6-1 and TRBJ1-5, with 12 bases that match TRBD1. With V trimmed by 3 bases and J by 7 bases, 7 bases remained unmatched. Germline values: CDR1 MNHNS, CDR2 SASEGT. The CDR3 has 16 amino acids. The CDR3 is CASSEEGQGARQPQHF. CDR3 coding DNA: TGTGCCAGCAGTGAGGAGGGACAGGGGGCAAGGCAGCCCCAGCATTTT.

This clonotype was picked up a small number of times. V and J are TRBV5-1 and TRBJ2-3; 11 bases align to TRBD2. The CDR3 extends over 16 amino acids. V gave up 0 bases and J gave up 4 bases; unmatched junction bases: 4. CDR1 is SGHRS and CDR2 is YFSETQ in the germline V gene. This CDR3 is CASSLASGRMSDTQYF. CDR3 in DNA: TGCGCCAGCAGCTTGGCTAGCGGGAGGATGTCAGATACGCAGTATTTT.

This clonotype was observed at least ten times. The V gene is TRBV20-1, the J gene TRBJ2-3, with 11 bases that match TRBD2. Germline CDR1 is DFQATT and CDR2 is SNEGSKA (reference sequence). This CDR3 has 13 residues. With 6 bases clipped from V and 6 bases from J, the junction kept 5 bases outside the gene matches. CDR3 protein: CSAPSSGRDTQYF. The DNA of the CDR3 is TGCAGTGCCCCTTCTAGCGGGAGGGATACGCAGTATTTT.

This clonotype occurred a few times. The gene calls are TRBV27 and TRBJ2-7; 8 positions match TRBD1. The CDR3 length is 14 residues. With V trimmed by 3 bases and J by 4 bases, 5 bases remained unmatched. Germline V CDR1 and CDR2: MNHEY, SMNVEV (reference sequence). CDR3 bases: TGTGCCAGCAGTTTCTCGACAGGGGAGTACGAGCAGTACTTC. It yields the protein CASSFSTGEYEQYF.

This clonotype was counted ten times or more. The chain has TRBV5-8 and TRBJ2-3; maybe TRBD2 (6 bases). V lost 4 bases to trimming and J lost 1 base, with 19 bases between them. CDR3 size: 17 residues. Germline V CDR1 and CDR2: SGHTS, YDEGEE. The CDR3, as DNA: TGTGCCAGCAGCACGGGGGACCTCTATAGCGGCACAGATACGCAGTATTTT. It codes for CASSTGDLYSGTDTQYF. The whole variable domain, remainder taken from reference TRBV5-8 and TRBJ2-3, is EAGVTQSPTHLIKTRGQQATLRCSPISGHTSVYWYQQALGLGLQFLLWYDEGEERNRGNFPPRFSGRQFPNYSSELNVNALELEDSALYLCASSTGDLYSGTDTQYFGPGTRLTVL.